Below, 18 T cell receptor beta chains from the same sample are listed, as sequenced in a study of blood T cell repertoires in COVID-19. Profiled with immunoSEQ multiplex PCR; TCRdb holds only in-frame clones, not every one. The data show around 220,000 clones, around 82% seen once. The sequenced sample was peripheral blood. The receptors stem from a woman over 75 with active or convalescent COVID-19.

The chain carries TRBV6-1 and TRBJ1-2; TRBD1 might be the D (5 bases). Germline V lookup: CDR1 MNHNS, CDR2 SASEGT. The CDR3 has 14 amino acids. V gave up 2 bases and J gave up 8 bases, with 15 bases separating them. CDR3 DNA: TGTGCCAGCAGTGAAAGGGGAAAAGCGGGAGGCTACACCTTC. Translation: CASSERGKAGGYTF.

The rearrangement uses TRBV19 and TRBJ1-6; TRBD1 is a possible D gene (5 bases). This CDR3 spans 16 amino acids. Germline V gene sequence: CDR1 LNHDA, CDR2 SQIVND (reference sequence). V lost 5 bases and J 3 bases, leaving 14 bases between the germline ends. The CDR3 loop reads CASSGGGGDYNSPLHF. The CDR3 bases are TGTGCCAGTAGTGGCGGCGGGGGAGACTATAATTCACCCCTCCACTTT.

The V gene is TRBV19, the J gene TRBJ1-5; D is possibly TRBD1 (5 bases). Trimming took off 3 bases at V and 9 bases at J, with 15 bases between the two ends. Germline lookup yields CDR1 LNHDA and CDR2 SQIVND (reference sequence). The CDR3 loop spans 14 amino acids. In DNA form, the CDR3 reads TGTGCCAGTAGTATTAGGGGAAACGGCCGGCCCCAGCATTTT. This sequence encodes CASSIRGNGRPQHF.

This clone was seen a single time. The J gene is TRBJ2-5, the V gene TRBV15, with D unresolved. This CDR3 has 14 residues. CDR1 and CDR2 from the germline V gene are LNHNV and YYDKDF (reference sequence). V was shortened by 0 bases and J by 1 base, with 6 bases between the two germline ends. CDR3 residues: CATSRDRFQETQYF. The CDR3 nucleotides are TGTGCCACCAGCAGAGACAGGTTCCAAGAGACCCAGTACTTC.

The chain recombines TRBV27 with TRBJ1-3, with no clear D. Between the trimmed V and J ends, which lost 4 bases and 1 base, there was a span of 5 bases. Germline-derived CDR1 and CDR2 are MNHEY and SMNVEV (reference sequence). The CDR3 runs to 13 residues. Here the CDR3 DNA reads TGTGCCAGCAGTTACGGGTCTGGAAACACCATATATTTT. Its translation: CASSYGSGNTIYF.

This chain uses TRBV19 with TRBJ2-7; no definite D call. The ends were cut back, 3 bases at V and 0 bases at J, with 12 bases in the middle. Germline V gene sequence: CDR1 LNHDA, CDR2 SQIVND (reference sequence). The CDR3 contains 15 residues. The DNA for the CDR3 is TGTGCCAGTAGTATGAGGCGAAAAGACTCCTACGAGCAGTACTTC. The encoded protein is CASSMRRKDSYEQYF.

This chain uses TRBV19 with TRBJ2-7; a possible D gene is TRBD1 (6 bases). Trimming left V 0 bases short and J 2 bases short, with 14 bases between. Per germline, CDR1 LNHDA and CDR2 SQIVND (reference sequence). The CDR3 loop spans 16 amino acids. As DNA, the CDR3 is TGTGCCAGTAGTATAGAGGGGCAGGGGAACCCCTACGAGCAGTACTTC. Protein sequence: CASSIEGQGNPYEQYF.

V and J are TRBV3-1 (or the pseudogene TRBV3-2) and TRBJ1-2, with 7 bases lining up with TRBD1. Germline loops: CDR1 LGHDT, CDR2 YNNKEL (reference sequence). The V and J ends lost 1 base and 4 bases, in that order; junction bases with no gene match: 3. The CDR3 covers 14 residues. This CDR3 is CASSQGQGVYGYTF. The CDR3 bases are TGTGCCAGCAGCCAAGGACAGGGAGTCTATGGCTACACCTTC.

The V call is TRBV5-4, the J call TRBJ1-1; possibly TRBD1 for D (6 bases). V was cut by 4 bases and J by 4 bases, with 20 bases left in between. Germline CDR1 reads SGHNT; CDR2 reads YYREEE (reference sequence). The CDR3 has 16 amino acids. This CDR3 reads CASSAVGGGAGTEAFF. The CDR3 region has the DNA TGTGCCAGCAGCGCAGTGGGGGGGGGCGCGGGCACTGAAGCTTTCTTT. Complete variable domain (other parts from reference TRBV5-4 and TRBJ1-1): ETGVTQSPTHLIKTRGQQVTLRCSSQSGHNTVSWYQQALGQGPQFIFQYYREEENGRGNFPPRFSGLQFPNYSSELNVNALELDDSALYLCASSAVGGGAGTEAFFGQGTRLTVV.

V gene TRBV20-1 combines with J gene TRBJ2-3; TRBD2 might be the D (7 bases). V shed 3 bases and J shed 4 bases, with 17 bases lying between them. This CDR3 region has 15 residues. CDR1 is DFQATT, CDR2 SNEGSKA, per germline (reference sequence). This CDR3 reads CSASLAGDMADTQYF. CDR3 bases: TGCAGTGCTAGTTTGGCGGGGGACATGGCAGATACGCAGTATTTT.

This chain uses TRBV5-1 with TRBJ2-7, with TRBD2 identical over 7 bases. Germline V gene lookup returns CDR1 SGHRS and CDR2 YFSETQ. V lost 10 bases, J lost 3 bases, and 13 bases stayed unmatched. The CDR3 consists of 14 residues. CDR3 in amino acids: CASSQGRGSYEQYF. The CDR3 DNA is TGCGCCTCCTCCCAAGGGCGGGGGAGCTACGAGCAGTACTTC.

This clone has a single count. The J gene is TRBJ1-1, the V gene TRBV12-3 or TRBV12-4; unclear D gene. The CDR3 length is 13 residues. Trimming removed 5 bases at V and 3 bases at J, with 10 bases between. The CDR3 loop is CASSRESHTEAFF. CDR3 sequence (DNA): TGTGCCAGCAGTCGAGAATCCCACACTGAAGCTTTCTTT.

V is TRBV6-5 and J is TRBJ2-5; 7 nucleotides match TRBD2. The trim removed 2 bases at V and 1 base at J, leaving 1 base unmatched. Germline lookup yields CDR1 MNHEY and CDR2 SVGAGI. The CDR3 totals 14 residues. The DNA of the CDR3 is TGTGCCAGCAGTTACCGACTAGCCCAAGAGACCCAGTACTTC. Amino acid sequence: CASSYRLAQETQYF.

This chain joins TRBV7-2 and TRBJ2-7; the D is unclear. The length of the CDR3 is 14 residues. V gave up 1 base and J gave up 0 bases, with 7 bases separating them. Germline V gives CDR1 SGHTA, CDR2 FQGNSA. CDR3 coding DNA: TGTGCCAGCAGCTTAGAGTCGAGCTCCTACGAGCAGTACTTC. Protein product: CASSLESSSYEQYF.

The V and J genes are TRBV7-2 and TRBJ1-1; no clear D. The CDR3 has 15 residues. V lost 0 bases and J lost 1, with 9 bases in between. Germline values: CDR1 SGHTA, CDR2 FQGNSA. The CDR3 loop reads CASSLAARKNTEAFF. In DNA, the CDR3 is TGTGCCAGCAGCTTAGCTGCCAGAAAGAACACTGAAGCTTTCTTT.

This chain uses TRBV20-1 with TRBJ2-5; 9 positions agree with TRBD2. The V gene's germline CDR1 is DFQATT and CDR2 SNEGSKA (reference sequence). The CDR3 sequence is 14 residues long. V gave up 3 bases and J gave up 2 bases; unmatched junction bases: 4. The CDR3 loop reads CSASASGVQETQYF. The CDR3 bases are TGCAGTGCTAGTGCTAGCGGGGTACAAGAGACCCAGTACTTC.

The chain recombines TRBV18 with TRBJ1-3; 8 bases are a match to TRBD1. Germline lookup yields CDR1 KGHSH and CDR2 LQKENI. The J segment lost 4 bases and the V segment lost 4 bases, leaving 9 bases of the junction unmatched. The length of the CDR3 is 16 residues. The CDR3 sequence is CASSRDRFSSGNTIYF. The CDR3 DNA follows: TGTGCCAGCTCACGGGACAGGTTCTCTTCCGGAAACACCATATATTTT.

The chain recombines TRBV6-1 with TRBJ2-3; D is perhaps TRBD1 (6 bases). Per the germline V gene, CDR1 is MNHNS and CDR2 is SASEGT. CDR3 length: 16 amino acids. V was trimmed by 4 bases and J by 0 bases, leaving 14 bases between them. CDR3 amino acids: CASSVLTGSSTDTQYF. The CDR3 coding sequence is TGTGCCAGCAGTGTCTTAACAGGGTCAAGCACAGATACGCAGTATTTT.